This TCR beta chain was profiled in a study of T cell responses to AZD1222 COVID-19 vaccine (dated by TCRdb to about 2021). Background for the entire study: Because spike-specific TCR depth and breadth did not differ between the two schedules, AZD1222 recipients who got a second dose at roughly 4 weeks were pooled with those who got a second dose at roughly 12 weeks. Trial participants were enrolled into age subgroups of 18-55, 56-69 and 70-plus years, which contained 148, 28 and 57 TCR-sequenced participants, respectively. TCR sequencing covered fewer than 250 trial participants: 200 to 210 given two doses of AZD1222 and about 26 given two doses of MenACWY control vaccine.

The label giving this sample's time point can be read as: baseline before first vaccination. The vaccinee samples were drawn from two UK trials, COV001 and COV002, one of which was a single-blind randomized controlled phase 2/3 trial testing AZD1222 (ChAdOx1 nCoV-19) in healthy adults. For TCRbeta chain sequencing, PBMC samples were collected from trial participants at day 0 and at day 28 after the second dose. Overall study outcomes, separate from this receptor: The 56-69-year group was small, and its depth increase did not reach significance, likely because of low power. Only six AZD1222 recipients were SARS-CoV-2 seropositive at baseline, limiting conclusions about previously exposed vaccinees. Participants were mostly white British and included more females than males, and it was suggested by the authors that clonal diversity may have been underestimated. Because no day 14 peak-response samples were available, repertoires were characterized only after the peak T cell response. A significant rise in spike-specific TCR breadth and depth was observed after two AZD1222 doses relative to day 0 and relative to MenACWY recipients. Reportedly, almost half of the unique spike-specific TCRs recognized epitopes lying outside the regions that are mutated in the B.1.351 and B.1.1.7 variants. The vaccine-associated CD4 TCRs covered the entire spike protein, and the dominant responses fell in regions 160-218 and 743-854.

Concerning this clone itself: Its antigen remains unidentified. Base qualities are missing; no much larger clone stands one base away.

The CDR3 regions of human TCRbeta chains were subjected to immunosequencing. The paper's data handling went like this. Repertoire TCRs were checked for matches against a reference library of SARS-CoV-2-specific TCRs that had been generated using the MIRA antigen-specificity platform. Breadth was defined as the fraction of unique TCRs that were SARS-CoV-2-associated. Depth was defined as the fraction of total T cells that were SARS-CoV-2-associated. Each spike-specific TCR was assigned to its reactive spike region and to a CD4 or CD8 class using the MIRA data. Log10-transformed breadth and depth values were compared by one-way ANOVA with Sidak's multiple comparisons tests. Entries here come from immuneACCESS through TCRdb and include only in-frame sequences with V and J called. Some clones fail to appear in such tables; in the studies checked, an unresolved V gene covers under half of the shortfall, and the cause of the remainder is unknown. V and J calls and clone size follow that table, whereas D and trimming were derived from the DNA. The sample contains over 100,000 clones, roughly nine tenths of them found a single time. The ten largest account for around 7.5% of the sample.

The source material was peripheral blood, sampled on day 0 of AZD1222 vaccination. The clonotype was recovered from an adult in good health.

The nucleotide sequence is given as TGCAGCGAAGGTAGGGGGGCCGGAGATACGCAGTATTTT. It is translated as CSEGRGAGDTQYF. The chain employs TRBV29-1 and TRBJ2-3, with the D gene tentatively TRBD1 or TRBD2, based on 6 matching bases in each. A distance of 16 bases separates the germline ends of V and J, which lose 7 bases and 5 bases respectively. Its CDR3 holds 13 amino acids, cysteine through phenylalanine. The DNA shown is the 39-base CDR3, in frame from base 1. Via the germline V gene, CDR1 is SQVTM and CDR2 ANQGSEA.